What follows is one TCR beta chain and its context. Its antigen remains unidentified. This record belongs to a study of cytotoxic CD8 clonotypes in ibrutinib-treated CLL. Study-level information: The subjects consisted of about a dozen relapsed/refractory and fewer than 16 treatment-naive individuals, with 17 to 18 IGHV unmutated. The samples contained 255,043 productive templates on average. They also contained an average of about 94,000 productive rearrangements.

Target depth was 1 in 200,000 to 1 in 1 million T cells, about 10x per clonotype. The table came from immunoSEQ multiplex PCR; TCRdb's copy has only in-frame clones and leaves some out. Here the sample spans about 200,000 clones, around 72% being singletons. General study findings and limits: Clonality at baseline surpassed age-matched healthy donors and tracked circulating CD8+ T-cell counts.

Trimming took 2 bases from V and 7 from J, leaving 11 bases between them. The germline gives CDR1 SGHAT, CDR2 FQDESV (reference sequence). The CDR3 spans 13 residues. This clonotype originated in a human donor with chronic lymphocytic leukemia. The material sequenced was PBMCs, taken after 24 months of ibrutinib treatment. The chain couples TRBV11-1 to TRBJ1-2; TRBD1 is a possible D gene (5 bases). The CDR3 DNA sequence: TGTGCCAGCAGCTTACTAGGGGCGGCTGGCTACACCTTC. Amino acid sequence: CASSLLGAAGYTF.